The 9 T cell receptor beta chains below come from one sample, sequenced in a study of cytomegalovirus exposure and HLA in healthy donors. In the PCR, 60 Vbeta and 13 Jbeta primers were used. Only in-frame clones appear in the TCRdb table, and some are missing; sequencing was by immunoSEQ multiplex PCR. The table records about 140,000 clones, more than 60% of them present only once. The sequencing sample was made of PBMCs. The receptor source for this set is a man aged 25-40 years in good health and CMV-seropositive.

The chain is built from TRBV7-2 and TRBJ2-3, with D unclear. Trimming stripped 1 base from V and 4 bases from J, with 3 bases between. The germline gives CDR1 SGHTA, CDR2 FQGNSA. The CDR3 runs 12 residues. CDR3: CASSLGPDTQYF. In DNA, the CDR3 is TGTGCCAGCAGCTTAGGGCCAGATACGCAGTATTTT.

A remark on this clone: Germline and junction disagree at one end, which may indicate a read error. The J gene is TRBJ1-2, the V gene TRBV7-9; the D gene is possibly TRBD1 (5 bases). The CDR3 spans 13 residues. Germline V gene data show CDR1 as SEHNR and CDR2 as FQNEAQ (reference sequence). The CDR3 protein is CSSSLLQGGGYTF. CDR3 DNA: TGTTCCAGCAGCTTACTGCAGGGCGGCGGCTACACCTTC.

CDR3 bases: TGTGCCAGCAGCAGGTGGGACAGCTCTGGAAACACCATATATTTT. Encoded protein: CASSRWDSSGNTIYF. The genes are TRBV7-2 and TRBJ1-3, with 7 bases fitting TRBD1. The CDR3 runs 15 residues. The V segment lost 5 bases and the J segment 0 bases; nucleotides outside the gene matches: 4. The germline CDR1 and CDR2 sequences are SGHTA and FQGNSA. The whole variable domain, remainder taken from reference TRBV7-2 and TRBJ1-3, is GAGVSQSPSNKVTEKGKDVELRCDPISGHTALYWYRQSLGQGLEFLIYFQGNSAPDKSGLPSDRFSAERTGGSVSTLTIQRTQQEDSAVYLCASSRWDSSGNTIYFGEGSWLTVV.

CDR3 DNA sequence: TGTGCCAGCAGGTTGGGGGGAGATGGCCGCTACGAGCAGTACTTC. Amino acid sequence: CASRLGGDGRYEQYF. The V call is TRBV7-9, the J call TRBJ2-7; possible D gene TRBD2, 6 bases. This CDR3 has 15 residues. The V and J ends lost 6 bases and 3 bases respectively, with 18 bases between them. Looked up from germline, CDR1 is SEHNR and CDR2 is FQNEAQ (reference sequence).

This clone appeared a single time. The chain combines TRBV7-7 with TRBJ2-2; perhaps TRBD1 as D (6 bases). CDR1 and CDR2 (germline): SSHAT, FNYEAQ (reference sequence). The CDR3 is made up of 14 amino acids. Here the CDR3 reads CASPQGSLTGELFF. In nucleotides, the CDR3 is TGTGCTAGCCCACAGGGATCCCTAACCGGGGAGCTGTTTTTT.

V and J are TRBV6-4 and TRBJ2-3, with 14 bases lining up with TRBD2. Trimming took 3 bases from V and 4 from J; bases not matched to a gene: 0. The CDR3 has 15 amino acids. Germline values: CDR1 MRHNA, CDR2 SNTAGT. CDR3 protein: CASSETSGRADTQYF. The CDR3 nucleotides read TGTGCCAGCAGTGAGACTAGCGGGAGGGCAGATACGCAGTATTTT.

The rearrangement joins TRBV6-5 to TRBJ2-7; 8 bases align to TRBD1. V trimming: 2 bases; J trimming: 6 bases; junction bases outside the gene matches: 6. Germline V gene sequence: CDR1 MNHEY, CDR2 SVGAGI. CDR3 length: 14 residues. The CDR3 DNA reads as TGTGCCAGCAGTTACCGACAGGGGATTCTCGAGCAGTACTTC. This translates into CASSYRQGILEQYF.

The rearrangement uses TRBV19 and TRBJ1-1; D is unclear. Germline V gene lookup returns CDR1 LNHDA and CDR2 SQIVND (reference sequence). This CDR3 spans 14 amino acids. V gave up 1 base and J gave up 1 base, with 7 bases separating them. CDR3: CASSIGQKNTEAFF. The CDR3 DNA sequence: TGTGCCAGTAGTATAGGTCAGAAGAACACTGAAGCTTTCTTT.

The genes are TRBV7-6 and TRBJ2-1, with 10 bases aligning to TRBD2. This CDR3 region has 16 residues. V shed 1 base, J shed 6 bases, and the junction held 6 bases outside the gene matches. Germline V gene sequence: CDR1 SGHVS, CDR2 FNYEAQ. The CDR3 protein is CASSLDVAGGFNEQFF. The DNA of the CDR3 is TGTGCCAGCAGCTTAGACGTAGCGGGAGGTTTCAATGAGCAGTTCTTC.